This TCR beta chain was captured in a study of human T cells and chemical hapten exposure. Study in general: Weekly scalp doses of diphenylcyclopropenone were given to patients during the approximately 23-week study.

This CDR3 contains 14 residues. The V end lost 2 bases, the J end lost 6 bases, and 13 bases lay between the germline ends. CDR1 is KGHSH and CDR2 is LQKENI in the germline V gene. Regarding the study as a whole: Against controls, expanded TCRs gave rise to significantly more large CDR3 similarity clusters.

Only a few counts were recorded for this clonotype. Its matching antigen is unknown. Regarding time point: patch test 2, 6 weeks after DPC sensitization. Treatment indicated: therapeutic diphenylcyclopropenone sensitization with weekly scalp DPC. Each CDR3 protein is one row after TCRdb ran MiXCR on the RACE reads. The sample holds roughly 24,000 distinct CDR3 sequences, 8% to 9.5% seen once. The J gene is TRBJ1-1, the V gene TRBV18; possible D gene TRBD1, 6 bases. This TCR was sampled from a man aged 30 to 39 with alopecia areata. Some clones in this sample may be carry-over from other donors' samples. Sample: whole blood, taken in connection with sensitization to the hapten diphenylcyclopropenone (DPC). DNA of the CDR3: TGTGCCAGCTCACCATCCATACAGGGACCTGAAGCTTTCTTT. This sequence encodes CASSPSIQGPEAFF.